The table lists the clone carrying this TCR beta chain with many counts. MiXCR, run by TCRdb on the RACE reads, gives a single entry per CDR3 protein. Counted here are tens of thousands of distinct CDR3 sequences, around 10% occurring once; the ten biggest clones make up approximately 3.8%. The time point denotes: pre-sensitization, week 0. Treatment noted: therapeutic diphenylcyclopropenone sensitization with weekly scalp DPC. The source of the sample is a study of human T cells and chemical hapten exposure. The CDR3 covers 14 residues. With 3 bases removed from V and 2 bases from J, the gap between germline ends came to 9 bases.

The TCR comes from a woman in her forties with alopecia areata. Some clones in this sample may be carry-over from other donors' samples. The chain couples TRBV12-3 or TRBV12-4 to TRBJ2-3; D may be TRBD1 (6 bases). This material consisted of whole blood, taken in connection with sensitization to the hapten diphenylcyclopropenone (DPC). The CDR3 coding sequence is TGTGCCAGCAGTTTTGGGGGCCACACAGATACGCAGTATTTT. It codes for CASSFGGHTDTQYF.